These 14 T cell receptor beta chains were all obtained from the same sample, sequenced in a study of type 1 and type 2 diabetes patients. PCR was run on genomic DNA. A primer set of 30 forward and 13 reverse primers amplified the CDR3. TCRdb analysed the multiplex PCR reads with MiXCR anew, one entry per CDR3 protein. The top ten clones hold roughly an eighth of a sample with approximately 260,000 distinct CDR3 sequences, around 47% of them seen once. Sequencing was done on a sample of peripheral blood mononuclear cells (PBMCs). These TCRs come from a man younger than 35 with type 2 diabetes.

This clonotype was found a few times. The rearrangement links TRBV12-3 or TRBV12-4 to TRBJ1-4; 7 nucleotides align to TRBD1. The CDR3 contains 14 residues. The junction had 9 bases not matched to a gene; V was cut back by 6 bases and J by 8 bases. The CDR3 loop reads CASSRGGDVEKLFF. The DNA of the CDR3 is TGTGCCAGCAGCAGGGGGGGGGACGTGGAAAAACTGTTTTTT.

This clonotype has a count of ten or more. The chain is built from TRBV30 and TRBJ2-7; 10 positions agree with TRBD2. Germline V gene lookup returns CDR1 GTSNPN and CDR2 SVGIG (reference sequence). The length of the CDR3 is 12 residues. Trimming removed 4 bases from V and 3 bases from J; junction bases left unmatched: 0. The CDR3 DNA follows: TGTGCCTGGACTAGCGGGAGCTACGAGCAGTACTTC. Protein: CAWTSGSYEQYF.

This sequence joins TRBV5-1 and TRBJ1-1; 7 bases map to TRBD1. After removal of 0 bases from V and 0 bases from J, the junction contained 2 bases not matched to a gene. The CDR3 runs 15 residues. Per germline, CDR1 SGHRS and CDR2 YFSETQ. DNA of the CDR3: TGCGCCAGCAGCTTGGCGGGACAGATGAACACTGAAGCTTTCTTT. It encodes CASSLAGQMNTEAFF.

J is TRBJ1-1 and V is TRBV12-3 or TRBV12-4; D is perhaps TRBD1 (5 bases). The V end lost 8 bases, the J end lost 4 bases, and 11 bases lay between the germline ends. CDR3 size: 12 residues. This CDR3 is CASGERGTEAFF. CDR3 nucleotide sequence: TGTGCCAGCGGAGAAAGGGGCACTGAAGCTTTCTTT.

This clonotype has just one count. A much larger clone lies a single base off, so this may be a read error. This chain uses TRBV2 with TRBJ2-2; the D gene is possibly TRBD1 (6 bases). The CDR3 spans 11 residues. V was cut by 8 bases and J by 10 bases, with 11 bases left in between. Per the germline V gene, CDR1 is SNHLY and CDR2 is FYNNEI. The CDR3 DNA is TGTGCCAGCCAAGAGGGGGAGGAGCTGTTTTTT. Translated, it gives CASQEGEELFF.

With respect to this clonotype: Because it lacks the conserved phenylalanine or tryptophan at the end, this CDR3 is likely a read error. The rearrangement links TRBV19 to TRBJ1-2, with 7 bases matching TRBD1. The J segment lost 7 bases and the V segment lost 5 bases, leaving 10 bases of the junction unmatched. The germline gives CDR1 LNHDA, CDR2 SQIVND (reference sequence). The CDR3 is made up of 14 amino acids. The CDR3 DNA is TGTGCCAGTAGTCCCACAACAGGGGATTTTGGCTACACCCTC. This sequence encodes CASSPTTGDFGYTL.

DNA for the CDR3: TGTGCCAGCAGTTACAGGGGCCCCTGGGACACCATATATTTT. Its translation: CASSYRGPWDTIYF. The rearrangement uses TRBV27 and TRBJ1-3, with 7 bases lining up with TRBD1. CDR3 length: 14 amino acids. The V gene end was trimmed by 4 bases and the J gene end by 8 bases; junction bases not matched to a gene: 8. In germline, CDR1 is MNHEY, CDR2 SMNVEV (reference sequence).

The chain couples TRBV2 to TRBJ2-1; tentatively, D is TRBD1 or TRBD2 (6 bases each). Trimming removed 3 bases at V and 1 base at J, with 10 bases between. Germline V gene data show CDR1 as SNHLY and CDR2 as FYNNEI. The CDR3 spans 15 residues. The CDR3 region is CASSEGGVSYNEQFF. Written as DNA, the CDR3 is TGTGCCAGCAGTGAGGGGGGCGTGTCCTACAATGAGCAGTTCTTC.

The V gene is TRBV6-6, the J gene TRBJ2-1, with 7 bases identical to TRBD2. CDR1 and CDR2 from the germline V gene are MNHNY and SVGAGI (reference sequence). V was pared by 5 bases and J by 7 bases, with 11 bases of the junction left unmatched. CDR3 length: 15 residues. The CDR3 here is CASSEAGQELNEQFF. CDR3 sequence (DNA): TGTGCCAGCAGTGAAGCGGGGCAGGAGCTGAATGAGCAGTTCTTC.

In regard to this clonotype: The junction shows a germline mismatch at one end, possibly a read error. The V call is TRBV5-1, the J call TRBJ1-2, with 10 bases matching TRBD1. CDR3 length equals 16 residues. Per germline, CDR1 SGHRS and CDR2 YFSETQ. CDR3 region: CASSLPGTGEAYGYTF. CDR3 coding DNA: TGTGCCAGCAGCTTACCCGGGACAGGGGAAGCGTATGGCTACACCTTC.

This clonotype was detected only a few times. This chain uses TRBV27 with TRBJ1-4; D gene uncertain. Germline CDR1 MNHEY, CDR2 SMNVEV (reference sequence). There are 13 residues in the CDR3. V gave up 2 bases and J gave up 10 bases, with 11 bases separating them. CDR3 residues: CASSLQPMGKLFF. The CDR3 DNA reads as TGTGCCAGCAGTTTACAGCCCATGGGAAAACTGTTTTTT.

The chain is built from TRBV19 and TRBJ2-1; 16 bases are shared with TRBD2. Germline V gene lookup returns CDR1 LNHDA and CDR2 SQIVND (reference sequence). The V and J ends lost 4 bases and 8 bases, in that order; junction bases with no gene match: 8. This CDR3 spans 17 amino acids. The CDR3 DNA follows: TGTGCCAGTAGTACCGGGACTAGCGGGAGGGCAGATCATGAGCAGTTCTTC. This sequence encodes CASSTGTSGRADHEQFF. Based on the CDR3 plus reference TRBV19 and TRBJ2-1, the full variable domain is DGGITQSPKYLFRKEGQNVTLSCEQNLNHDAMYWYRQDPGQGLRLIYYSQIVNDFQKGDIAEGYSVSREKKESFPLTVTSAQKNPTAFYLCASSTGTSGRADHEQFFGPGTRLTVL.

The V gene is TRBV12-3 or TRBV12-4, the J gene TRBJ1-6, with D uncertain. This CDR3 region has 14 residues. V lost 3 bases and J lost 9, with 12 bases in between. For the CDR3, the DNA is TGTGCCAGCAGTTTGGCCGGGGTTGGTTCACCCCTCCACTTT. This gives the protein CASSLAGVGSPLHF.

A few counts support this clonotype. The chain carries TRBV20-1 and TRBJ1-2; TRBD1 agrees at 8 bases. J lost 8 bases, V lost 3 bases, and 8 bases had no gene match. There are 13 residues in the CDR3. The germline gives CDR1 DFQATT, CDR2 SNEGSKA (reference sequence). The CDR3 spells CSAREDRVTGYTF. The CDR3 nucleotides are TGCAGTGCTAGGGAGGACAGGGTCACGGGCTACACCTTC.